This TCR beta chain comes out of a study of beta chain features in type 1 diabetes. Findings and caveats of the study: Moderate but significant shortening of TCRB CDR3s was recorded in all four CD4+ subsets from Type 1 diabetes patients.

Trimming removed 2 bases from V and 5 bases from J, with 6 bases in between. Germline CDR1 MDHEN, CDR2 SYDVKM. This CDR3 has 12 residues. The whole isolated RNA underwent reverse transcription, so sequencing captured expressed TCRB transcripts. Using immunoSEQ multiplex PCR, the repertoire was profiled, and TCRdb retains in-frame clones only, with some absent. Among some 350,000 clones listed, around 9.6% were seen once. Notes on this clone: Its cognate antigen is unknown. Within the sample, other DNA sequences also encode this same CDR3.

The sequenced sample was central memory CD4+ T cells from blood. The clonotype comes from a young man with type 1 diabetes. The gene calls are TRBV28 and TRBJ1-1; weak D call: TRBD1 (5 bases). CDR3 bases: TGTGCCAGCAGTTTAAGGGGTACTGAAGCTTTCTTT. Protein product: CASSLRGTEAFF.